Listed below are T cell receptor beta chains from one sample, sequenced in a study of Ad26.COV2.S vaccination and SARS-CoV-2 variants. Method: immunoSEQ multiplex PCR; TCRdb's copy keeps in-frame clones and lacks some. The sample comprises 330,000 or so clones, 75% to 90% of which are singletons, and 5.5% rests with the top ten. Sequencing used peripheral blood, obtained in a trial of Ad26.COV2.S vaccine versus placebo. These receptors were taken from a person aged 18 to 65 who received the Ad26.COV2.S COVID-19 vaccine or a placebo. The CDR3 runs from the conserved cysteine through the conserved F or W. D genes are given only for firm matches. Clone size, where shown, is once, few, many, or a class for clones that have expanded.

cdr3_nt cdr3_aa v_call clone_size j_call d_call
TGTGCCAGCAGTTACGGGGGATCGCTAAAGTATGGCTACACCTTC CASSYGGSLKYGYTF TRBV6-5 NA TRBJ1-2 NA
TGTGCCAGCAGCTTAGCGCCTTCAGATACGCAGTATTTT CASSLAPSDTQYF TRBV7-6 NA TRBJ2-3 NA
TGTGCCAGCAGTTTATACGGGGGGCACACTGAAGCTTTCTTT CASSLYGGHTEAFF TRBV27 few TRBJ1-1 NA
TGTGCCAGTAGCAAACGGAGGGGGGATGAGCAGTTCTTC CASSKRRGDEQFF TRBV19 NA TRBJ2-1 NA
TGTGCCAGCAGCTTAGAGGTCCGGTTAGAGAACACTGAAGCTTTCTTT CASSLEVRLENTEAFF TRBV7-9 NA TRBJ1-1 NA
TGCGCCAGCAGCCAAGGGGGATCGTGGGGCTACACCTTC CASSQGGSWGYTF TRBV4-3 NA TRBJ1-2 NA
TGTGCCAGCAGTGAGGAAGACCTCGACGAGCAGTACTTC CASSEEDLDEQYF TRBV2 NA TRBJ2-7 NA
TGCGCCAGCAGCCAAGATGGGACAGGGGGAATAAGCGCCGGGGAGCTGTTTTTT CASSQDGTGGISAGELFF TRBV4-3 NA TRBJ2-2 TRBD1
TGTGCCAGCAGTTTAATCAGGGCCTCGGGGGAGACCCAGTACTTC CASSLIRASGETQYF TRBV27 once TRBJ2-5 NA
TGTGCCAGCAGCTTGTCCGGGGAGACCTACGAGCAGTACTTC CASSLSGETYEQYF TRBV7-6 once TRBJ2-7 NA
TGTGCCAGCAGTTTAGGGACTAGCGGGAGAGGGGAGCTGTTTTTT CASSLGTSGRGELFF TRBV27 NA TRBJ2-2 TRBD2
TGCAGCGTTCGGGGTAACGGGGAGCTGTTTTTT CSVRGNGELFF TRBV29-1 NA TRBJ2-2 NA
TGTGCCAGCAGGCCAGGCCTAAAAGAGACCCAGTACTTC CASRPGLKETQYF TRBV9 NA TRBJ2-5 NA
TGTGCCAGCAGCTTGAAGCTAGTCAGTGAGCAGTTCTTC CASSLKLVSEQFF TRBV5-6 NA TRBJ2-1 NA
TGTGCCAGCAGCTTGGCTTCTAGCGGGAGCGGTGAGCAGTTCTTC CASSLASSGSGEQFF TRBV5-4 NA TRBJ2-1 TRBD2
TGTGCCAGCTCACCGGGACAGGGGATAGTAAATCAGCCCCAGCATTTT CASSPGQGIVNQPQHF TRBV18 many TRBJ1-5 TRBD1
TGTGCCAGCAGCCCCCACGGAGGAATGAACACTGAAGCTTTCTTT CASSPHGGMNTEAFF TRBV7-2 NA TRBJ1-1 NA
TGTGCCAGCAGGGCGGACAGTCTCTCTGGAAACACCATATATTTT CASRADSLSGNTIYF TRBV2 NA TRBJ1-3 NA
TGTGCCAGTAGTATAGCCACAGCCTATACCTCCTACGAGCAGTACTTC CASSIATAYTSYEQYF TRBV19 NA TRBJ2-7 NA
TGTGCCAGCAGCTTGGAATCTAGCGTACTGAGCTCCTACAATGAGCAGTTCTTC CASSLESSVLSSYNEQFF TRBV5-6 NA TRBJ2-1 NA
TGCGCCAGCAGCTTGGCCCCAGGGGGAGAAAACACCATATATTTT CASSLAPGGENTIYF TRBV5-1 NA TRBJ1-3 TRBD1
TGTGCCAGCAGCTTGTGGGAAAGGGGATACGAGCAGTACTTC CASSLWERGYEQYF TRBV5-5 few TRBJ2-7 NA
TGCAGCGTTGCCGGGCCAGGTGGAGGGAGCAATCAGCCCCAGCATTTT CSVAGPGGGSNQPQHF TRBV29-1 NA TRBJ1-5 NA
TGTGCCAGCAGCCCCCTCGGGGGATCGGATAGCAATCAGCCCCAGCATTTT CASSPLGGSDSNQPQHF TRBV5-5 once TRBJ1-5 NA
TGTGCCAGCAGCGTACGGGACGACTACAATGAGCAGTTCTTC CASSVRDDYNEQFF TRBV7-8 NA TRBJ2-1 NA
TGTGCCAGCACCCCGGACAGGGGGTCGTGGGGCTACACCTTC CASTPDRGSWGYTF TRBV6-5 NA TRBJ1-2 TRBD1
TGTGCCAGCAGTGAAGCGCTAGGGGGCCTCGGGGCTGAAGCTTTCTTT CASSEALGGLGAEAFF TRBV2 NA TRBJ1-1 TRBD1
TGTGCCAGCAGCTTCAGGGAATCCTACAATGAGCAGTTCTTC CASSFRESYNEQFF TRBV6-5 NA TRBJ2-1 NA
TGTGCCAGCAGCTTAGGGCGGGGGAGGTGGACGCAGTATTTT CASSLGRGRWTQYF TRBV11-2 NA TRBJ2-3 TRBD2
TGTGCCAGCAAAGGGTGGGGCCCGATCGATGAAAAACTGTTTTTT CASKGWGPIDEKLFF TRBV27 NA TRBJ1-4 NA
TGTGCCAGTAGTTCCCCTACAGGGTCTAACTATGGCTACACCTTC CASSSPTGSNYGYTF TRBV19 NA TRBJ1-2 NA
TGTGCCAGCAGCTTAGCGGGCCGCCGGGAGACCCAGTACTTC CASSLAGRRETQYF TRBV7-2 NA TRBJ2-5 NA
TGTGCCAGCAGCCCTTCTGACAGGCTCCTCAACTATGGCTACACCTTC CASSPSDRLLNYGYTF TRBV3-1/TRBV3-2 NA TRBJ1-2 NA
TGTGCCAGCAGCTCAAACCTGGGGCCCCAGCATTTT CASSSNLGPQHF TRBV3-1/TRBV3-2 once TRBJ1-5 NA
TGCGCCAGCACCCTTGCGGGGGGGGACTACAATGAGCAGTTCTTC CASTLAGGDYNEQFF TRBV5-1 NA TRBJ2-1 TRBD2
TGTGCCAGCAGCTTAAACGGGGGGCTGGCTAATGAAAAACTGTTTTTT CASSLNGGLANEKLFF TRBV7-2 NA TRBJ1-4 NA
TGCGCCAGCAGCCAAGATCCCGCGGGGGCCGGGGAGCTGTTTTTT CASSQDPAGAGELFF TRBV4-3 NA TRBJ2-2 TRBD2
TGTGCCAGCAGCTTGGGGGAGGCTAACACCGGGGAGCTGTTTTTT CASSLGEANTGELFF TRBV5-8 NA TRBJ2-2 NA
TGTGCCAGCAGCCAAGGGGTTGGGGAATTCAATCAGCCCCAGCATTTT CASSQGVGEFNQPQHF TRBV3-1/TRBV3-2 NA TRBJ1-5 NA
TGTGCCAGCAGCCCCGAGGTGGGACAGGGGGAGGAAAAACTGTTTTTT CASSPEVGQGEEKLFF TRBV7-9 NA TRBJ1-4 TRBD1
TGCGCCAGCAGCCCGGGGACCTATGGCTACACCTTC CASSPGTYGYTF TRBV5-1 NA TRBJ1-2 NA
TGTGCCAGCAGCTATGGAGGAAGTTACAGTGAAAAACTGTTTTTT CASSYGGSYSEKLFF TRBV11-2 NA TRBJ1-4 NA
TGTGCCAGCAGTGACGGCTCCCGGCCTTACAATGAGCAGTTCTTC CASSDGSRPYNEQFF TRBV6-4 NA TRBJ2-1 NA
TGTGCCAGCTCACCATTGGATACAGGGTCTCGGGAGCAGTACTTC CASSPLDTGSREQYF TRBV18 NA TRBJ2-7 NA
TGTGCCAGCAGCTTAGCTACAGGGGGCTTAAGTGAAAAACTGTTTTTT CASSLATGGLSEKLFF TRBV7-9 NA TRBJ1-4 TRBD1
TGTGCCAGCAGTTACAGGGGACGGGACAATCAGCCCCAGCATTTT CASSYRGRDNQPQHF TRBV6-2/TRBV6-3 NA TRBJ1-5 NA
TGTGCCAGCAGTGCATACACCGCGGGGCCAGATACGCAGTATTTT CASSAYTAGPDTQYF TRBV25-1 NA TRBJ2-3 NA
TGTGCCAGCAGCCTAACAGGGGGTGGTTACGAGCAGTACTTC CASSLTGGGYEQYF TRBV11-2 NA TRBJ2-7 TRBD1
TGTGCCAGCAGCCAGAATTGGGTGACCCAGGGAGGGAATGGCAATCAGCCCCAGCATTTT CASSQNWVTQGGNGNQPQHF TRBV4-2 NA TRBJ1-5 NA
TGTGCCAGCAGCTGGCCCGCTGAGGGGCAGCAGTTCTTC CASSWPAEGQQFF TRBV5-8 NA TRBJ2-1 NA
TGTGCCAGCAGCTTAATCGGAGGGGATGAGCAGTTCTTC CASSLIGGDEQFF TRBV7-3 NA TRBJ2-1 NA
TGTGCCAGCAGCTCCACCGGGACAGGGGCAACCGGGGAGCTGTTTTTT CASSSTGTGATGELFF TRBV7-3 NA TRBJ2-2 TRBD1
TGTGCCAGCAGCTTGGGGTTAGCGGGGGAAGAGACCCAGTACTTC CASSLGLAGEETQYF TRBV5-4 NA TRBJ2-5 TRBD2
TGTGCCAGCGCGGGAGGGCACCAAGAGACCCAGTACTTC CASAGGHQETQYF TRBV7-6 NA TRBJ2-5 TRBD2
TGTGCCAGCAGTCCGACAGGCAAGAATTCACCCCTCCACTTT CASSPTGKNSPLHF TRBV6-5 NA TRBJ1-6 NA
TGCGCCAGCAGCTTGATACAGGGCAGCTCTGAAGCTTTCTTT CASSLIQGSSEAFF TRBV5-1 few TRBJ1-1 NA